Below, 28 T cell receptor beta chains from the same sample are listed, as sequenced in a study of blood T cell repertoires in COVID-19. Profiled with immunoSEQ multiplex PCR; TCRdb holds only in-frame clones, not every one. The sample holds about 280,000 clones, about nine tenths seen once. Sequencing used peripheral blood. All receptors derive from a woman aged 25-40 years with COVID-19, enrolled during active disease.

The CDR3 region has the DNA TGTGCCAGCAGCCTAGACAGGAGCTCCTACAATGAGCAGTTCTTC. Translated, it gives CASSLDRSSYNEQFF. The chain uses TRBV7-3 and TRBJ2-1, with a tentative D call TRBD1 (6 bases). The CDR3 has 15 residues. CDR1 is SGHTA and CDR2 is FQGTGA in the germline V gene. The V end was cut by 5 bases, the J end by 0 bases, with 11 bases between.

The V call is TRBV5-4, the J call TRBJ2-5; TRBD2 is a possible D gene (6 bases). The CDR3 loop spans 15 amino acids. Germline V CDR1 and CDR2: SGHNT, YYREEE (reference sequence). Trimming left V 2 bases short and J 2 bases short, with 13 bases between. CDR3 amino acids: CASSLSGGIQETQYF. The CDR3 DNA is TGTGCCAGCAGCTTAAGCGGAGGGATACAAGAGACCCAGTACTTC.

This chain joins TRBV7-2 and TRBJ1-1; D uncertain. CDR1 is SGHTA, CDR2 FQGNSA, per germline. The CDR3 runs 16 residues. V lost 6 bases and J 6 bases, leaving 23 bases between the germline ends. CDR3 sequence: CASSSLIFGSAAEAFF. As DNA, the CDR3 is TGTGCCAGCAGTTCCCTTATTTTCGGGAGCGCCGCTGAAGCTTTCTTT.

The chain is built from TRBV12-3 or TRBV12-4 and TRBJ1-2; D not certain. The CDR3 totals 13 residues. Trimming removed 6 bases from V and 8 bases from J, with 16 bases in between. The CDR3 nucleotides read TGTGCCAGCAGCCCCGTTATCGCCCTAGGCTACACCTTC. It is translated as CASSPVIALGYTF.

The V call is TRBV5-6, the J call TRBJ2-5, with a possible D match to TRBD1 (6 bases). The germline V gene has CDR1 SGHDT and CDR2 YYEEEE. The CDR3 extends over 15 amino acids. Between the trimmed V and J ends, which lost 0 bases and 4 bases, there was a span of 13 bases. The CDR3, as DNA: TGTGCCAGCAGCTTGGGAGGGGGTCGTTTAGAGACCCAGTACTTC. It translates to CASSLGGGRLETQYF. The whole variable domain, remainder taken from reference TRBV5-6 and TRBJ2-5, is DAGVTQSPTHLIKTRGQQVTLRCSPKSGHDTVSWYQQALGQGPQFIFQYYEEEERQRGNFPDRFSGHQFPNYSSELNVNALLLGDSALYLCASSLGGGRLETQYFGPGTRLLVL.

The gene calls are TRBV28 and TRBJ2-7; the D is unclear. Germline V gene data show CDR1 as MDHEN and CDR2 as SYDVKM. Between the trimmed V and J ends, which lost 2 bases and 2 bases, there was a span of 10 bases. The length of the CDR3 is 14 residues. CDR3 in DNA: TGTGCCAGCAGTTTAGGCCTCGAACCCTACGAGCAGTACTTC. Translated, it gives CASSLGLEPYEQYF.

The chain recombines TRBV5-1 with TRBJ2-5, with 9 nucleotides matching TRBD2. CDR3 length: 16 residues. Germline trimming cut 5 bases from V and 1 base from J; bases unmatched to any gene: 9. CDR1 is SGHRS, CDR2 YFSETQ, per germline. The chain's CDR3 is CASSTGASGTQETQYF. For the CDR3, the DNA is TGCGCCAGCAGTACGGGGGCTAGCGGGACCCAAGAGACCCAGTACTTC. The full variable domain, completed using reference TRBV5-1 and TRBJ2-5, is KAGVTQTPRYLIKTRGQQVTLSCSPISGHRSVSWYQQTPGQGLQFLFEYFSETQRNKGNFPGRFSGRQFSNSRSEMNVSTLELGDSALYLCASSTGASGTQETQYFGPGTRLLVL.

The J gene is TRBJ2-7, the V gene TRBV9; a possible D gene is TRBD2 (5 bases). V dropped 1 base and J dropped 3 bases, with 8 bases sitting between them. The germline V gene has CDR1 SGDLS and CDR2 YYNGEE. The CDR3 consists of 13 residues. CDR3: CASSVTRSYEQYF. The CDR3 DNA sequence: TGTGCCAGCAGCGTAACTAGAAGCTACGAGCAGTACTTC.

The rearrangement joins TRBV19 to TRBJ2-1; 8 nucleotides agree with TRBD2. The CDR3 contains 13 residues. CDR1 is LNHDA and CDR2 is SQIVND in the germline V gene (reference sequence). V was pared by 6 bases and J by 9 bases, with 7 bases of the junction left unmatched. The CDR3 nucleotides read TGTGCCAGTAGCCTATTAGCGGGAACTGAGCAGTTCTTC. Its protein product is CASSLLAGTEQFF.

The V gene is TRBV9, the J gene TRBJ2-5; 10 positions match TRBD2. The J segment lost 4 bases and the V segment lost 2 bases, leaving 5 bases of the junction unmatched. CDR3 size: 15 residues. Germline V gene lookup returns CDR1 SGDLS and CDR2 YYNGEE. CDR3 nucleotide sequence: TGTGCCAGCAGCGTGGGACTAGCGCCCGGAGAGACCCAGTACTTC. This encodes CASSVGLAPGETQYF.

V is TRBV6-2 or TRBV6-3 and J is TRBJ1-2; D may be TRBD1 (5 bases). Trimming stripped 1 base from V and 4 bases from J, with 10 bases between. The CDR3 contains 14 residues. The germline V gene encodes CDR1 MNHEY and CDR2 SVGEGT. Written as DNA, the CDR3 is TGTGCCAGCAGTTACTTGGACACCCGCTATGGCTACACCTTC. Protein product: CASSYLDTRYGYTF.

The gene calls are TRBV4-1 and TRBJ1-2, with D uncertain. The V gene lost 2 bases and the J gene lost 2 bases, with 9 bases spanning the gap. The germline V gene has CDR1 MGHRA and CDR2 YSYEKL. The CDR3 consists of 14 residues. The CDR3 sequence: CASSQIPQNYGYTF. The CDR3 bases are TGCGCCAGCAGCCAAATCCCACAGAACTATGGCTACACCTTC.

The CDR3 DNA reads TGTGCCAGCAGTTTAAGGGGATTCTCCTACGAGCAGTACTTC. Its protein product is CASSLRGFSYEQYF. The chain combines TRBV27 with TRBJ2-7, with a possible D match to TRBD1 (5 bases). The germline V gene encodes CDR1 MNHEY and CDR2 SMNVEV (reference sequence). This CDR3 contains 14 residues. The ends were cut back, 2 bases at V and 0 bases at J, with 8 bases in the middle.

A word on this clone: Other DNA sequences in the sample encode the same CDR3. The rearrangement joins TRBV27 to TRBJ2-1; TRBD2 matches 11 bases. This CDR3 is 15 amino acids long. Per the germline V gene, CDR1 is MNHEY and CDR2 is SMNVEV (reference sequence). The V segment lost 2 bases and the J segment 10 bases; nucleotides outside the gene matches: 7. The CDR3 sequence is CASSLETSGKNEQFF. CDR3 DNA: TGTGCCAGCAGTTTAGAGACTAGCGGGAAGAACGAGCAGTTCTTC.

The chain joins TRBV5-4 to TRBJ2-5; no clear D. This CDR3 contains 12 residues. Trimming removed 5 bases from V and 7 bases from J, with 12 bases in between. Germline V lookup: CDR1 SGHNT, CDR2 YYREEE (reference sequence). In nucleotides, the CDR3 is TGTGCCAGCAGTTCCCCCGTGAGGACCCAGTACTTC. Amino acids: CASSSPVRTQYF.

The J gene is TRBJ2-7, the V gene TRBV30, with 10 bases that match TRBD2. This CDR3 has 17 residues. Germline trimming cut 3 bases from V and 5 bases from J; bases unmatched to any gene: 16. CDR1 is GTSNPN, CDR2 SVGIG, per germline (reference sequence). The DNA of the CDR3 is TGTGCCTGGAGCCAACCCGGAGCGGGAGGGCCAGGGAACGAGCAGTACTTC. Encoded protein: CAWSQPGAGGPGNEQYF.

The rearrangement joins TRBV7-9 to TRBJ2-1; 9 positions match TRBD1. The CDR3 is 14 residues long. The V and J ends lost 5 bases and 1 base, in that order; junction bases with no gene match: 0. Germline CDR1 SEHNR, CDR2 FQNEAQ (reference sequence). CDR3: CASSGTGSYNEQFF. CDR3 DNA: TGTGCCAGCAGCGGGACAGGGTCCTACAATGAGCAGTTCTTC. Full variable domain (outside the CDR3, taken from reference TRBV7-9 and TRBJ2-1): DTGVSQNPRHKITKRGQNVTFRCDPISEHNRLYWYRQTLGQGPEFLTYFQNEAQLEKSRLLSDRFSAERPKGSFSTLEIQRTEQGDSAMYLCASSGTGSYNEQFFGPGTRLTVL.

This clone was seen a handful of times. CDR3 coding DNA: TGTGCCTGGAGTCTGGGACAGGGGGATTCACCCCTCCACTTT. It specifies CAWSLGQGDSPLHF. J is TRBJ1-6 and V is TRBV30, with 11 bases aligning to TRBD1. The V gene end was trimmed by 2 bases and the J gene end by 8 bases; junction bases not matched to a gene: 2. Germline values: CDR1 GTSNPN, CDR2 SVGIG (reference sequence). This CDR3 has 14 amino acids.

J is TRBJ2-3 and V is TRBV29-1; 7 bases map to TRBD2. The germline V gene encodes CDR1 SQVTM and CDR2 ANQGSEA. After removal of 0 bases from V and 4 bases from J, the junction contained 7 bases not matched to a gene. CDR3 length: 15 amino acids. CDR3 nucleotide sequence: TGCAGCGTTGAAGATCTGGGGAGGGCCGCAGATACGCAGTATTTT. It is translated as CSVEDLGRAADTQYF.

The chain is built from TRBV19 and TRBJ2-2; no clear D gene. There are 12 residues in the CDR3. Trimming removed 7 bases from V and 5 bases from J, with 8 bases in between. Per germline, CDR1 LNHDA and CDR2 SQIVND (reference sequence). The CDR3 nucleotides are TGTGCCAGTACATGGCGGACCGGGGAGCTGTTTTTT. Protein sequence: CASTWRTGELFF.

The rearrangement joins TRBV7-2 to TRBJ2-2, with TRBD2 matching 12 bases. Germline lookup yields CDR1 SGHTA and CDR2 FQGNSA. The trim removed 5 bases at V and 5 bases at J, leaving 3 bases unmatched. The CDR3 contains 15 residues. The CDR3 reads CASSPGTSGTGELFF. The CDR3 DNA sequence: TGTGCCAGCAGCCCCGGGACTAGCGGGACCGGGGAGCTGTTTTTT.

The table lists this clone with a few counts. The chain joins TRBV27 to TRBJ2-7; 9 nucleotides match TRBD1. After removal of 2 bases from V and 5 bases from J, the junction contained 7 bases not matched to a gene. In germline, CDR1 is MNHEY, CDR2 SMNVEV (reference sequence). This CDR3 region has 15 residues. CDR3 in amino acids: CASSLTGQGGDEQYF. CDR3 nucleotide sequence: TGTGCCAGCAGTTTAACGGGACAGGGAGGCGACGAGCAGTACTTC.

The chain links TRBV28 to TRBJ2-3, with 8 nucleotides matching TRBD2. CDR3 size: 15 residues. J lost 3 bases, V lost 4 bases, and 6 bases had no gene match. CDR1 and CDR2 from the germline V gene are MDHEN and SYDVKM. The CDR3 region is CASSSAGAGTDTQYF. CDR3 nucleotides: TGTGCCAGCAGTTCAGCGGGAGCGGGGACAGATACGCAGTATTTT.

The chain uses TRBV9 and TRBJ2-1, with 7 bases identical to TRBD2. This CDR3 contains 17 residues. Trimming cost V 1 base and J 0 bases; bases outside gene matches: 7. CDR1 is SGDLS and CDR2 is YYNGEE in the germline V gene. The CDR3 sequence: CASSVRSSGFSYNEQFF. The CDR3 nucleotides read TGTGCCAGCAGCGTAAGATCTAGCGGCTTCTCCTACAATGAGCAGTTCTTC. The full variable domain, with the rest looked up from reference TRBV9 and TRBJ2-1, is DSGVTQTPKHLITATGQRVTLRCSPRSGDLSVYWYQQSLDQGLQFLIQYYNGEERAKGNILERFSAQQFPDLHSELNLSSLELGDSALYFCASSVRSSGFSYNEQFFGPGTRLTVL.

The CDR3 DNA is TGTGCCAGCAGCGTAGTTTCAGGGGAAGCTTTCTTT. Its translation: CASSVVSGEAFF. This rearrangement joins TRBV9 to TRBJ1-1, with a weak D call TRBD1 (5 bases). The length of the CDR3 is 12 residues. V was trimmed by 0 bases and J by 8 bases, leaving 8 bases between them. Germline CDR1 reads SGDLS; CDR2 reads YYNGEE. The whole variable domain, remainder taken from reference TRBV9 and TRBJ1-1, is DSGVTQTPKHLITATGQRVTLRCSPRSGDLSVYWYQQSLDQGLQFLIQYYNGEERAKGNILERFSAQQFPDLHSELNLSSLELGDSALYFCASSVVSGEAFFGQGTRLTVV.

V gene TRBV29-1 combines with J gene TRBJ2-1; the D gene is possibly TRBD1 (5 bases). V lost 7 bases and J lost 4, with 11 bases in between. The germline CDR1 and CDR2 sequences are SQVTM and ANQGSEA. The CDR3 contains 12 residues. The CDR3 DNA reads TGCAGCGCACCCAGACAGTACAATGAGCAGTTCTTC. Translating it yields CSAPRQYNEQFF.

The chain employs TRBV7-8 and TRBJ1-1, with 7 bases matching TRBD1. Unmatched junction bases numbered 10, after V lost 4 bases and J lost 5 bases. The germline V gene has CDR1 SGHVS and CDR2 FQNEAQ. This CDR3 comprises 15 residues. CDR3 region: CASSSQGQGETEAFF. The CDR3 DNA reads TGTGCCAGCAGCTCACAGGGGCAAGGGGAAACTGAAGCTTTCTTT. Based on the CDR3 plus reference TRBV7-8 and TRBJ1-1, the full variable domain is GAGVSQSPRYKVAKRGQDVALRCDPISGHVSLFWYQQALGQGPEFLTYFQNEAQLDKSGLPSDRFFAERPEGSVSTLKIQRTQQEDSAVYLCASSSQGQGETEAFFGQGTRLTVV.

This chain links TRBV27 with TRBJ2-7, with TRBD2 matching 8 bases. CDR1 is MNHEY, CDR2 SMNVEV, per germline (reference sequence). The CDR3 consists of 15 residues. Unmatched junction bases numbered 3, after V lost 2 bases and J lost 0 bases. The CDR3 region has the DNA TGTGCCAGCAGTTTACTAGCGGGTAACTCCTACGAGCAGTACTTC. This sequence encodes CASSLLAGNSYEQYF.